Listed below are T cell receptor beta chains from one sample, sequenced in a study of cytomegalovirus exposure and HLA in healthy donors. Assay: immunoSEQ multiplex PCR; the TCRdb copy retains only in-frame clones and omits some. In the table there are 90,000 to 130,000 clones, just over 75% of which are singletons. The sample consisted of PBMCs. These receptors originate from a man younger than 40 in good health and CMV-seropositive. CDR3s include the opening cysteine and the closing phenylalanine or tryptophan. Each record gives: V gene, J gene, CDR3 protein.

TRBV19	TRBJ2-3	CASSFGLEEGDTQYF
TRBV2	TRBJ1-2	CASSGGQTYGYTF
TRBV30	TRBJ2-3	CAWTWTSGAADTQYF
TRBV4-1	TRBJ2-5	CASSQVGEGGIETQYF
TRBV19	TRBJ2-2	CASSTMNTGELFF
TRBV2	TRBJ1-5	CASTGQSLNQPQHF
TRBV28	TRBJ1-2	CASSGDGQVYGYTF
TRBV2	TRBJ2-1	CASGWTSGYNEQFF
TRBV7-2	TRBJ2-2	CASSKPGQGVNTGELFF
TRBV10-3	TRBJ2-5	CATGTGGYQETQYF
TRBV2	TRBJ1-6	CASSEWFAGWEAPLHF
TRBV30	TRBJ1-6	CAWRLSPRGSPLHF
TRBV4-3	TRBJ2-3	CASSQDLGGGITDTQYF
TRBV6-6	TRBJ1-6	CASSYSLDRDNSPLHF
TRBV2	TRBJ2-3	CASSSAGQWRADTQYF
TRBV2	TRBJ1-2	CASPMGQGTYGYGYTF
TRBV28	TRBJ1-5	CASTGGGQSNQLQHF
TRBV2	TRBJ1-5	CASNLDSLSNQPQHF
TRBV5-1	TRBJ2-3	CASSLDPAGDHTDTQYF
TRBV4-3	TRBJ2-1	CASSPGHYNEQFF
TRBV30	TRBJ1-2	CAGRDRAYGYTF
TRBV6-5	NA	CASSYERRSSYEQYF
TRBV7-6	TRBJ2-3	CASSRLAGTTDTQYF
TRBV7-7	TRBJ2-3	CASSSGLSEDTQYF
TRBV29-1	TRBJ2-5	CSVGTGRVEETQYF
TRBV30	TRBJ1-5	CAWSGRGGNQPQHF
TRBV6-6	TRBJ2-7	CASSLSGQGTYEQYF
TRBV4-3	TRBJ1-5	CASSQDRTGSRSQPQHF
TRBV9	TRBJ2-5	CASSVAPGLATETQYF
TRBV30	TRBJ2-5	CAWSVTQLGGETQYF
TRBV13	TRBJ2-3	CASSLLTGGTDTQYF
TRBV9	TRBJ1-3	CASSYGGTAGNTIYF
TRBV30	TRBJ2-4	CAWSVDFKNIQYF
TRBV10-1	TRBJ2-3	CASSESGGATDTQYF
TRBV4-1	TRBJ2-5	CASRRHRLSQETQYF
TRBV6-5	TRBJ2-1	CASSYERGSYNEQFF